Listed here are 5 T cell receptor beta chains from one sample, sequenced in a study of patients and donors after allogeneic stem cell transplantation. Using its own MiXCR run on the RT-PCR reads, TCRdb lists one record per CDR3 protein. The table shows roughly 940,000 distinct CDR3 sequences, with under 20% occurring only once. Material for sequencing was blood, either unsorted or a sorted T cell fraction (not recorded which). The receptor set was obtained from a human donor who was either an allogeneic HSCT recipient or a stem cell or donor lymphocyte infusion donor (not recorded which). It is not recorded whose cells these are; they may come from a transplant donor.

The chain recombines TRBV5-5 with TRBJ1-2; a weak D match, TRBD1 (6 bases). V lost 0 bases, J lost 3 bases, and 15 bases lay in between. CDR1 is SGHKS and CDR2 is YYEKEE in the germline V gene (reference sequence). There are 16 residues in the CDR3. CDR3 amino acids: CASSLGREEGDYGYTF. The CDR3 DNA is TGTGCCAGCAGCTTGGGTAGGGAAGAGGGGGACTATGGCTACACCTTC.

This clonotype showed up just a few times. The chain combines TRBV12-3 or TRBV12-4 with TRBJ1-6, with 7 bases aligning to TRBD1. Unmatched junction bases numbered 12, after V lost 1 base and J lost 6 bases. The CDR3 has 18 amino acids. The CDR3 sequence: CASSLGRPGNRGNSPLHF. The DNA of the CDR3 is TGTGCCAGCAGTTTAGGGAGGCCGGGCAACAGGGGTAATTCACCCCTCCACTTT.

V is TRBV11-2 and J is TRBJ1-1; no reliable D call. Trimming shortened V by 1 base and J by 2 bases, and 14 bases separated the two germline ends. From germline, CDR1 is SGHAT and CDR2 FQNNGV. The CDR3 extends over 16 amino acids. The CDR3 protein is CASSLVVATYNTEAFF. The CDR3 DNA sequence: TGTGCCAGCAGCTTAGTAGTCGCGACATATAACACTGAAGCTTTCTTT.

The V gene is TRBV14, the J gene TRBJ2-2; the D gene is possibly TRBD1 (5 bases). Germline V lookup: CDR1 SGHDN, CDR2 FVKESK. V dropped 2 bases and J dropped 6 bases, with 10 bases sitting between them. The CDR3 extends over 14 amino acids. CDR3 nucleotide sequence: TGTGCCAGCAGCCAACAGGGTTTTGCCGGGGAGCTGTTTTTT. Its protein product is CASSQQGFAGELFF.

This clonotype was seen more than once but under ten times. The chain combines TRBV12-3 or TRBV12-4 with TRBJ2-2; perhaps TRBD2 as D (5 bases). The CDR3 is 14 amino acids. Trimming stripped 8 bases from V and 3 bases from J, with 13 bases between. The CDR3 bases are TGTGCCAGCGTTTTTGCGGGCTACACCGGGGAGCTGTTTTTT. It codes for CASVFAGYTGELFF.